This T cell receptor beta chain was profiled in a study of blood T cell repertoires in COVID-19. At the level of the study: Samples of COVID-19 (acute and convalescent) were obtained from the United States, Italy and Spain. Sample material is recorded as cDNA or gDNA derived from T cells, B-cell-depleted T cells, or PBMCs.

Only one count was recorded for this clone. In the original analysis: How many nucleated cells were present was estimated from reference gene primer amplification. Produced via immunoSEQ multiplex PCR; TCRdb's table is partial and in-frame only. That table gives V, J and clone size, and the DNA gave D and trimming. The data contain roughly 200,000 clones, around 83% of them singletons. The sequence came from a man aged 35 to 55 with active or convalescent COVID-19. The sequencing input was peripheral blood.

CDR3 loop: CASSDPSGGGYIQYF. In DNA form, the CDR3 reads TGTGCCAGCAGTGACCCCAGCGGGGGGGGTTACATTCAGTACTTC. The V gene is TRBV6-1, the J gene TRBJ2-4; TRBD2 aligns across 10 bases. This CDR3 has 15 residues. The germline V gene encodes CDR1 MNHNS and CDR2 SASEGT. V shed 3 bases and J 8 bases; nucleotides not matched to a gene: 7.